The TCR beta chain under discussion was sequenced for a study of shared clonotypes between healthy human individuals. Data came from immunoSEQ multiplex PCR; TCRdb stores just in-frame clones and leaves some out. Among some 96,000 clones listed, around 43% were seen once. This clone was recorded many times. V lost 6 bases and J 3 bases, leaving 12 bases between the germline ends. This CDR3 has 13 residues. Germline CDR1 is SGHTS and CDR2 is YDEGEE. The receptor was derived from a woman between 40 and 50 years old in good health. Some clones in this sample may be carry-over from other donors' samples. The chain uses TRBV5-8 and TRBJ1-1; D gene ambiguous. The sequenced sample was PBMCs. In DNA, the CDR3 is TGTGCCAGCACCCCTGGACGGTACACTGAAGCTTTCTTT. It yields the protein CASTPGRYTEAFF.